This is a list of T cell receptor beta chains from one sample in a study of patients and donors after allogeneic stem cell transplantation. TCRdb passed the RT-PCR reads through MiXCR, listing each CDR3 protein once. The table lists approximately 410,000 distinct CDR3 sequences, approximately 16% of them singletons. The sample taken for sequencing was blood, either unsorted or a sorted T cell fraction (not recorded which). The receptors were gathered from a human donor who was either an allogeneic HSCT recipient or a stem cell or donor lymphocyte infusion donor (not recorded which). It is not recorded whose cells these are; they may come from a transplant donor. CDR3s include the opening cysteine and the closing phenylalanine or tryptophan. Each record gives: D gene, J gene, clone size, V gene, CDR3 protein, CDR3 DNA. D genes are given only for firm matches. Clone size is given for some rows only: seen once, a few or many times, or a class if the clone is expanded.

>.|TRBJ1-2|.|TRBV7-3
CASSSQKGGAGGYTF
TGTGCCAGCAGCTCTCAGAAGGGGGGCGCAGGGGGCTACACCTTC
>.|TRBJ1-1|.|TRBV3-1
CASSQEPDAQVGDTEAFF
TGTGCCAGCAGCCAGGAACCTGACGCACAGGTGGGGGACACTGAAGCTTTCTTT
>TRBD2|TRBJ2-7|many|TRBV24-1
CATSDSTSGSYEQYF
TGTGCCACCAGTGATTCTACTAGCGGGAGCTACGAGCAGTACTTC
>.|TRBJ2-7|.|TRBV12-3/TRBV12-4
CASSSRDVTYEQYF
TGTGCCAGCAGTTCTCGGGACGTTACCTACGAGCAGTACTTC
>TRBD1|TRBJ1-5|.|TRBV6-2/TRBV6-3
CASTQGGANQPQHF
TGTGCCAGCACCCAGGGGGGGGCCAATCAGCCCCAGCATTTT
>.|TRBJ2-1|.|TRBV12-3/TRBV12-4
CASSSPEGNEQFF
TGTGCCAGCAGTTCCCCCGAGGGGAATGAGCAGTTCTTC
>TRBD1|TRBJ1-4|few|TRBV4-2
CASSQEGTGEGEKLFF
TGTGCCAGCAGCCAAGAGGGGACAGGAGAGGGTGAAAAACTGTTTTTT
>TRBD2|TRBJ2-3|.|TRBV7-2
CASSLAVGSGGAPDTQYF
TGTGCCAGCAGCTTAGCGGTGGGGTCGGGAGGGGCCCCAGATACGCAGTATTTT
>.|TRBJ1-1|few|TRBV11-2
CASSPYGSRAEAFF
TGTGCCAGCAGCCCTTATGGATCACGCGCTGAAGCTTTCTTT
>.|TRBJ2-2|few|TRBV9
CASSTRDHTGELFF
TGTGCCAGCAGCACCCGGGACCACACCGGGGAGCTGTTTTTT
>.|TRBJ1-2|few|TRBV7-3
CASSLTRASYGYTF
TGTGCCAGCAGCTTAACGCGGGCTAGCTATGGCTACACCTTC
>TRBD1|TRBJ2-5|many|TRBV12-3/TRBV12-4
CASSPGQGNQETQYF
TGTGCCAGCAGCCCGGGACAGGGAAATCAAGAGACCCAGTACTTC
>.|TRBJ2-2|.|TRBV9
CASSVPAAGTGELFF
TGTGCCAGCAGCGTTCCGGCAGCGGGCACCGGGGAGCTGTTTTTT
>.|TRBJ1-2|few|TRBV11-2
CASSLGRGNYGYTF
TGTGCCAGCAGCTTAGGGCGGGGAAACTATGGCTACACCTTC
>.|TRBJ1-1|.|TRBV12-3/TRBV12-4
CASSFVGVQTEAFF
TGTGCCAGCAGTTTCGTGGGGGTACAAACTGAAGCTTTCTTT
>.|TRBJ1-5|.|TRBV4-3
CASSQERGSQPQHF
TGCGCCAGCAGCCAAGAGAGGGGTTCACAGCCCCAGCATTTT
>TRBD1|TRBJ2-2|.|TRBV9
CASSTHRGVNTGELFF
TGTGCCAGCAGCACCCACAGGGGAGTTAACACCGGGGAGCTGTTTTTT
>.|TRBJ2-5|.|TRBV5-1
CASSLMQAQETQYF
TGCGCCAGCAGCTTGATGCAGGCCCAAGAGACCCAGTACTTC
>.|TRBJ1-2|.|TRBV10-3
CAISDPERQVSGYGYTF
TGTGCCATCAGTGATCCGGAACGACAGGTCTCCGGTTATGGCTACACCTTC
>.|TRBJ2-7|.|TRBV7-9
CASSPPQGFSDSYEQYF
TGTGCCAGCAGCCCCCCCCAGGGATTTTCGGATTCCTACGAGCAGTACTTC
>TRBD1|TRBJ1-2|.|TRBV27
CASSSTGASSYGYTF
TGTGCCAGCAGTTCAACAGGGGCGTCCAGCTATGGCTACACCTTC
>.|TRBJ2-6|.|TRBV2
CASSRGGGSGANVLTF
TGTGCCAGCAGCCGAGGGGGGGGCTCTGGGGCCAACGTCCTGACTTTC
>.|TRBJ1-1|.|TRBV7-9
CASSLASGQGSTEAFF
TGTGCCAGCAGCTTAGCGTCAGGCCAGGGAAGCACTGAAGCTTTCTTT
>.|TRBJ1-1|few|TRBV14
CASSQVRSNTEAFF
TGTGCCAGCAGCCAGGTACGCTCGAACACTGAAGCTTTCTTT
>.|TRBJ2-7|few|TRBV4-1
CASSPRDIGYEQYF
TGCGCCAGCAGCCCCCGGGACATAGGCTACGAGCAGTACTTC
>.|TRBJ2-3|.|TRBV12-3/TRBV12-4
CASSSLARTPSDTQYF
TGTGCCAGCAGTTCCTTGGCTAGAACCCCTTCAGATACGCAGTATTTT
>TRBD2|TRBJ2-1|few|TRBV20-1
CSVPLLSGGAEEQFF
TGCAGTGTCCCACTACTTAGCGGGGGGGCTGAGGAGCAGTTCTTC
>TRBD2|TRBJ2-1|few|TRBV7-9
CASSPRTSGVYNEQFF
TGTGCCAGCAGCCCCCGCACTAGCGGGGTGTACAATGAGCAGTTCTTC
>.|TRBJ1-5|.|TRBV4-2
CASSFHGGRSSQPQHF
TGTGCCAGCAGTTTTCATGGGGGCCGCTCGAGTCAGCCCCAGCATTTT
>.|TRBJ1-1|few|TRBV5-5
CASSSQAATEAFF
TGTGCCAGCAGCTCCCAGGCGGCCACTGAAGCTTTCTTT
>.|TRBJ2-5|few|TRBV15
CATSSGRGGTQYF
TGTGCCACCAGCAGTGGCAGGGGAGGGACCCAGTACTTC
>.|TRBJ1-1|.|TRBV4-1
CASSQVGQGRNTEAFF
TGCGCCAGCAGCCAAGTGGGTCAGGGAAGGAACACTGAAGCTTTCTTT
>.|TRBJ1-3|.|TRBV7-2
CASSLEARLHSGNTIYF
TGTGCCAGCAGCTTAGAGGCTCGGCTCCACTCTGGAAACACCATATATTTT
>TRBD1|TRBJ2-1|few|TRBV7-3
CASSQSPRGLGNEQFF
TGTGCCAGCAGCCAATCCCCCAGGGGGCTGGGAAATGAGCAGTTCTTC
>.|TRBJ1-1|.|TRBV15
CATSSVSSNTEAFF
TGTGCCACCAGCAGCGTTAGTTCGAACACTGAAGCTTTCTTT
>.|TRBJ2-1|.|TRBV7-9
CASNGYNEQFF
TGTGCCAGCAATGGGTACAATGAGCAGTTCTTC
>TRBD2|TRBJ2-5|few|TRBV12-3/TRBV12-4
CASSSSISRVAGETQYF
TGTGCCAGCAGTTCTTCCATAAGTAGGGTAGCGGGTGAGACCCAGTACTTC
>TRBD1|TRBJ2-1|few|TRBV6-1
CASSGLRGPSYNEQFF
TGTGCCAGCAGTGGACTAAGGGGGCCTTCCTACAATGAGCAGTTCTTC
>TRBD1|TRBJ2-7|.|TRBV18
CASSRSRGQGEQYF
TGTGCCAGCTCTCGGAGCAGGGGACAGGGCGAGCAGTACTTC
>.|TRBJ2-3|few|TRBV7-2
CASRLLDTQYF
TGTGCCAGCAGACTACTTGATACGCAGTATTTT
>.|TRBJ2-5|many|TRBV5-1
CASSLEGLKETQYF
TGCGCCAGCAGCTTGGAGGGATTAAAAGAGACCCAGTACTTC
>TRBD2|TRBJ2-1|few|TRBV12-3/TRBV12-4
CASSPRLAILYNEQFF
TGTGCCAGCAGTCCCCGACTAGCCATCCTATACAATGAGCAGTTCTTC
>.|TRBJ1-2|.|TRBV12-3/TRBV12-4
CASTENRATNYGYTF
TGTGCCAGCACCGAGAACAGGGCCACTAACTATGGCTACACCTTC
>.|TRBJ2-1|.|TRBV9
CASSALSGSLNHNEQFF
TGTGCCAGCAGCGCCCTCTCAGGATCCCTAAACCACAATGAGCAGTTCTTC
>.|TRBJ2-3|.|TRBV15
CATSRDPLGAVVDTQYF
TGTGCCACCAGCAGAGATCCCCTCGGGGCAGTGGTAGATACGCAGTATTTT
>.|TRBJ2-1|many|TRBV12-3/TRBV12-4
CASSLGGGAVEQFF
TGTGCCAGCAGTTTAGGGGGGGGGGCGGTTGAGCAGTTCTTC
>.|TRBJ2-5|few|TRBV25-1
CASSESGWMETQYF
TGTGCCAGCAGTGAATCCGGGTGGATGGAGACCCAGTACTTC